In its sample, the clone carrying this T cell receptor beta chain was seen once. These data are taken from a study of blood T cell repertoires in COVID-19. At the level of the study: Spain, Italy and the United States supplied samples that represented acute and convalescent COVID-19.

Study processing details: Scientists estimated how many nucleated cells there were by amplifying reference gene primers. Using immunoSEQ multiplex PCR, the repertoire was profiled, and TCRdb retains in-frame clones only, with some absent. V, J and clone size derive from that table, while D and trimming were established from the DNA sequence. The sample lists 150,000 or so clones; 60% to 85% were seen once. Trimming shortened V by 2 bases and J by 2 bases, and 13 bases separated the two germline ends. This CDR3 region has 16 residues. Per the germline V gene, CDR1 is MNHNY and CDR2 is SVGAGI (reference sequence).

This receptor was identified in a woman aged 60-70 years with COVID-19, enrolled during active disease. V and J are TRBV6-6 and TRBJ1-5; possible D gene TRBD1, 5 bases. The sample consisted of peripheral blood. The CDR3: CASSYLPGGGNQPQHF. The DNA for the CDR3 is TGTGCCAGCAGTTACCTACCAGGAGGGGGCAATCAGCCCCAGCATTTT.